This TCR beta chain is drawn from a study of OX40 agonist ivuxolimab in advanced cancers. Whole-study context: Three individuals attained partial responses, comprising one hepatocellular carcinoma case and two cutaneous melanoma cases.

Germline V gene data show CDR1 as MNHNS and CDR2 as SASEGT. The length of the CDR3 is 13 residues. V lost 1 base and J 2 bases, leaving 3 bases between the germline ends. This clone occurred a few times. The table came from immunoSEQ multiplex PCR; TCRdb's copy has only in-frame clones and leaves some out. The repertoire holds around 6,000 clones, with around four fifths as singletons. The chain carries TRBV6-1 and TRBJ1-3; D is ambiguous. This TCR was recovered from an adult with an advanced solid tumor such as melanoma, head and neck, liver or kidney cancer. This sample comprised CD4+ or CD8+ T cells sorted from blood, obtained in a trial of the OX40 agonist ivuxolimab. The CDR3 protein is CASSEVTGNTIYF. For the CDR3, the DNA is TGTGCCAGCAGTGAAGTGACTGGAAACACCATATATTTT.